The T cell receptor beta chain under discussion was sequenced for a study of blood T cell repertoires in COVID-19 (dated by TCRdb to 2019 to 2021). A note on the overall study: Samples from collaborators originated in the United States, Italy and Spain and spanned both the acute and convalescent phases of COVID-19. The prospective study material was composed of cDNA or gDNA derived from T cells, B-cell-depleted T cells, or PBMCs. Deeply sampled blood TCRbeta repertoires from subjects exposed to, actively infected with, or recovered from COVID-19 were included in the dataset. The repertoires were made available in a free public database intended to serve as a resource for research on the immune response to SARS-CoV-2. The samples were drawn from the first 160 participants of the ongoing ImmuneRACE study and from about 1,200 subjects provided by 6 global collaborators. Nearly every sample came with metadata listing a de-identified subject ID, COVID-19 status, age in years and sex. Where HLA class I and class II types were available, the types were taken from metadata supplied by the sample provider, not from assay-based typing.

In Seattle, one collaborating source enrolled patients while the infection was active and tracked those patients longitudinally over the course of disease. Collaborating institutions collected whole blood in K2EDTA tubes following their own protocols. Collaborator samples were shipped for TCRbeta analysis as frozen whole blood, isolated PBMCs, or DNA extracted from either sample type. Study-wide conclusions, independent of this receptor: The quantity of clinical and demographic metadata differed by source and by participant and was supplied without curation.

The CDR3, cysteine through phenylalanine, is 15 amino acids long. Only the CDR3 DNA is retained, 45 bases long and in frame from the first base. Trimming accounts for 1 base at V and 8 bases at J, while the number of junction bases matched to no gene is 7. The germline V gene gives CDR1 as MGHDK and CDR2 as SYGVNS. Worth noting for this clone: It has no known antigen specificity. There are no base qualities to consult, and no much larger clone falls within one base.

TCRbeta CDR3 regions were amplified from genomic DNA by means of the immunoSEQ Assay, a bias-controlled multiplex PCR. As for how the authors treated the data: The number of nucleated cells in each sample was estimated from the amplification of reference gene primers within the assay. To quantify the absolute abundance of each unique TCRbeta CDR3 rearrangement, sequence reads were collapsed and filtered. For each sample, productive Simpson clonality was calculated by taking the square root of Simpson's diversity index across productive rearrangements. The clones in this table, taken by TCRdb from immuneACCESS, are in-frame only. Not every clone is retained; where verified, under half of the shortfall comes from an unresolved V gene, and the cause of the rest is unknown. That table gives V, J and clone size, and the DNA gave D and trimming. The sample table holds approximately 170,000 clones, of which roughly 84% were seen once. The ten largest clones capture 6.9% of the sample.

The sequence was collected from an elderly man with COVID-19, enrolled during active disease. The sequencing input was peripheral blood. The rearrangement combines TRBV25-1 with TRBJ2-1, and 8 bases in between align with TRBD2. The CDR3 corresponds to CASSESGGVRYEQFF. Read as DNA, the sequence is TGTGCCAGCAGTGAATCCGGGGGGGTGAGGTATGAGCAGTTCTTC. Where the CDR3 stops, the reference TRBV25-1 and TRBJ2-1 genes take over; the full variable domain is EADIYQTPRYLVIGTGKKITLECSQTMGHDKMYWYQQDPGMELHLIHYSYGVNSTEKGDLSSESTVSRIRTEHFPLTLESARPSHTSQYLCASSESGGVRYEQFFGPGTRLTVL.